This T cell receptor (beta chain) is drawn from a study of T cell responses to AZD1222 COVID-19 vaccine. This CDR3 contains 13 residues. Deletions cut 0 bases from V and 5 bases from J, with 5 bases between. TCRdb's copy holds only in-frame clones and misses some; the assay was immunoSEQ multiplex PCR. This table has some 130,000 clones, about 90% appearing once. Points on this clone: The antigen remains undetermined.

General study findings and limits: CD4 TCRs covered the whole spike, strongest at regions 160-218 and 743-854.

The source of this sequence is an adult in good health. The specimen comprised peripheral blood, sampled on day 0 of AZD1222 vaccination. The rearrangement uses TRBV12-3 or TRBV12-4 and TRBJ1-5, with D perhaps TRBD1 (5 bases). The CDR3 loop reads CASSLAGDQPQHF. CDR3 coding DNA: TGTGCCAGCAGTTTAGCAGGGGATCAGCCCCAGCATTTT.